The rows below give T cell receptor beta chains drawn from one sample of a study of blood T cell repertoires in COVID-19. The repertoire was sequenced with immunoSEQ multiplex PCR; TCRdb's copy has only in-frame clones and lacks some. Of about 380,000 clones in the sample, more than 75% were seen once. The source material was PBMCs or T cells enriched from blood (not recorded which). The receptors originated from a woman under 30 who had recovered from COVID-19. CDR3s leave out the opening cysteine and the closing phenylalanine or tryptophan.

v_call	j_call	cdr3_aa
TRBV15	TRBJ2-5	ATSRPSEEETQY
TRBV5-1	TRBJ2-1	ASSSRTGLGNEQF
TRBV14	TRBJ2-3	ASSLASGNTQY
TRBV11-2	TRBJ2-7	ASSLNLAGEQY
TRBV2	TRBJ2-3	ASQSPRDAPTDTQY
TRBV7-9	TRBJ1-3	ASTPGQGHSGNTIY
TRBV5-4	TRBJ1-2	ASSLQGAVNYGYT
TRBV28	TRBJ1-1	ASRIGGTEAF
TRBV7-3	TRBJ2-1	ASSLGGAVYNEQF
TRBV19	TRBJ2-5	ASKFSDNRQETQY
TRBV19	TRBJ1-1	ASSIVGPLNTEAF
TRBV3-1/TRBV3-2	TRBJ1-3	ASSQVQSSGNTIY
TRBV27	TRBJ1-2	ASSLYHSDRGNYGYT
TRBV2	TRBJ2-2	ASREGQGPGELF
TRBV7-3	TRBJ2-2	ASRLPAAGELF
TRBV11-2	TRBJ1-3	ASSLDVRTIGNTIY
TRBV5-1	TRBJ2-7	ASSFNRVSYEQY
TRBV4-3	TRBJ1-1	ASSPGQGGFYTEAF